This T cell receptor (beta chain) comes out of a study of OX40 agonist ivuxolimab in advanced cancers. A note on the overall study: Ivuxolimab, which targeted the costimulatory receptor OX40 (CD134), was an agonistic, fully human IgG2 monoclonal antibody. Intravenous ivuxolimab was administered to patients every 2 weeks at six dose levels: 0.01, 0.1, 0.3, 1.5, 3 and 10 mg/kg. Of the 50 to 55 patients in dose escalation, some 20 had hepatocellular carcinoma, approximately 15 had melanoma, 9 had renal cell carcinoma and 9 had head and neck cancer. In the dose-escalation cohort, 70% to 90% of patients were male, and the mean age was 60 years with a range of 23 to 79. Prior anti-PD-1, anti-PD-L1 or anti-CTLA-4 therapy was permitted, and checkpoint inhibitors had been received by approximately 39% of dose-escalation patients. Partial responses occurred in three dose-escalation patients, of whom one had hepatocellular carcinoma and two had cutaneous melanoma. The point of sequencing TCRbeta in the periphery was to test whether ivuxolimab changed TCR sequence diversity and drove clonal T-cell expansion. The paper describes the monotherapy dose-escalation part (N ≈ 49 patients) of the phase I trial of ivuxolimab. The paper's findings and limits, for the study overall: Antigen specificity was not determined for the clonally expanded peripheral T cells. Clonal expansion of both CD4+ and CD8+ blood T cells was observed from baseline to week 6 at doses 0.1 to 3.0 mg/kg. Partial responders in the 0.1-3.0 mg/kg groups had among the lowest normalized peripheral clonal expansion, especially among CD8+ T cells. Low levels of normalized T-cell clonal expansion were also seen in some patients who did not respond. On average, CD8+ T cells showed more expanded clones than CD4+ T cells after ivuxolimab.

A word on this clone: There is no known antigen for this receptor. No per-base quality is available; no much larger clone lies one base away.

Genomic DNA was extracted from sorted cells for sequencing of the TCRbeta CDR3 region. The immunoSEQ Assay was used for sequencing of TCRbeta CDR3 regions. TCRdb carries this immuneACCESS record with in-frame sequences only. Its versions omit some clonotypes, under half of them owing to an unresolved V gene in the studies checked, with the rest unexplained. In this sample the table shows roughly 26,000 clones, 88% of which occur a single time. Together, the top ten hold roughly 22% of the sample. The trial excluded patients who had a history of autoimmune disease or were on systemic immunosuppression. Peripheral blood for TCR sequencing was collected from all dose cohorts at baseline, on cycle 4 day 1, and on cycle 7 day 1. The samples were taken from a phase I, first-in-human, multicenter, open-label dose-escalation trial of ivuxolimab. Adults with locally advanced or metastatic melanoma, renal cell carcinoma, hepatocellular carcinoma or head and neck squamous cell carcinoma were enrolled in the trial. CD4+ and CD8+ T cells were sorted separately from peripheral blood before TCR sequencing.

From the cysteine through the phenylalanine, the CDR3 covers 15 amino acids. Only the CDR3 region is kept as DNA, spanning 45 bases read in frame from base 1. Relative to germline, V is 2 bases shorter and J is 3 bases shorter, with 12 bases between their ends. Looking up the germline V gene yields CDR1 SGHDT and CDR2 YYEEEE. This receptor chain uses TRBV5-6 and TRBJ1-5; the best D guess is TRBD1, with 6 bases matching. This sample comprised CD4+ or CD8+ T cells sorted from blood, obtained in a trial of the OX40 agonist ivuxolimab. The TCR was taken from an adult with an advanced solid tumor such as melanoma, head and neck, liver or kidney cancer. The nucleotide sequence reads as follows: TGTGCCAGCAGCTTAGTCAGGGGAGACAATCAGCCCCAGCATTTT. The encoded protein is CASSLVRGDNQPQHF.